The 15 T cell receptor beta chains listed next were all sequenced from one sample in a study of OX40 agonist ivuxolimab in advanced cancers. Assay used: immunoSEQ multiplex PCR; TCRdb lists only in-frame clones, some missing. The table records 75,000 to 90,000 clones, approximately 85% of them present only once. The sequences come from CD4+ or CD8+ T cells sorted from blood, collected in a trial of the OX40 agonist ivuxolimab. Every receptor here comes from an adult with an advanced solid tumor such as melanoma, head and neck, liver or kidney cancer.

The CDR3 here is CASSLPSGGSYNEQFF. The CDR3 DNA follows: TGTGCCAGCAGTTTACCTTCAGGGGGCTCCTACAATGAGCAGTTCTTC. The chain carries TRBV28 and TRBJ2-1; 7 bases are a match to TRBD1. Germline V gene sequence: CDR1 MDHEN, CDR2 SYDVKM. The CDR3 has 16 amino acids. V dropped 2 bases and J dropped 0; count of bases not matched to a gene: 4.

The rearrangement links TRBV19 to TRBJ2-2; D is possibly TRBD1 (5 bases). Trimming pared 5 bases from V and 2 bases from J, leaving 12 bases between. Germline-derived CDR1 and CDR2 are LNHDA and SQIVND (reference sequence). This CDR3 region has 15 residues. CDR3 amino acids: CASSRSQGNTGELFF. The CDR3, as DNA: TGTGCCAGTAGTCGGTCCCAGGGAAACACCGGGGAGCTGTTTTTT.

This clone came up a few times. V and J are TRBV20-1 and TRBJ2-7, with D possibly being TRBD1 (6 bases). Germline CDR1 and CDR2: DFQATT and SNEGSKA (reference sequence). This CDR3 is built from 11 residues. Trimming took 6 bases from V and 6 from J, leaving 12 bases between them. This CDR3 reads CSAYRVPEQYF. The CDR3 nucleotides are TGCAGTGCCTACAGGGTCCCCGAGCAGTACTTC.

The rearrangement links TRBV5-1 to TRBJ2-1, with unresolved D. The CDR3 is made up of 15 amino acids. The V end was cut by 0 bases, the J end by 7 bases, with 14 bases between. The germline V gene encodes CDR1 SGHRS and CDR2 YFSETQ. The CDR3 sequence: CASSLDSGIWNEQFF. CDR3 DNA: TGCGCCAGCAGCTTGGACTCCGGAATTTGGAATGAGCAGTTCTTC.

As DNA, the CDR3 is TGTGCCAGCAGTGAACGAGATGACGAGCAGTACTTC. Translation gives CASSERDDEQYF. V usage is TRBV2 and J usage is TRBJ2-7; D not certain. The CDR3 is 12 amino acids. Germline lookup yields CDR1 SNHLY and CDR2 FYNNEI. With 2 bases removed from V and 5 bases from J, the gap between germline ends came to 7 bases.

V and J are TRBV5-1 and TRBJ2-1, with 10 bases aligning to TRBD2. Germline CDR1 reads SGHRS; CDR2 reads YFSETQ. J gave up 6 bases and V 6 bases, and 3 bases lay outside the gene matches. The CDR3 extends over 13 amino acids. The CDR3 sequence: CASKLAGINEQFF. DNA for the CDR3: TGCGCCAGCAAACTAGCGGGAATCAATGAGCAGTTCTTC.

J is TRBJ2-3 and V is TRBV6-5; TRBD1 matches at 10 bases. The CDR3 has 16 amino acids. J gave up 6 bases and V 4 bases, and 10 bases lay outside the gene matches. Germline loops: CDR1 MNHEY, CDR2 SVGAGI. For the CDR3, the DNA is TGTGCCAGCAGTTTCGGGCAGGGACAGGGGAGGGATACGCAGTATTTT. Protein sequence: CASSFGQGQGRDTQYF.

The chain links TRBV25-1 to TRBJ2-7; tentatively, D is TRBD2 (6 bases). V was pared by 3 bases and J by 2 bases, with 17 bases between. Germline CDR1 and CDR2: MGHDK and SYGVNS. The CDR3 runs to 16 residues. The CDR3, as DNA: TGTGCCAGCAGTGACACCGCGCGGGACCTACCCTACGAGCAGTACTTC. This translates into CASSDTARDLPYEQYF.

The chain has TRBV6-1 and TRBJ1-2; perhaps TRBD1 as D (5 bases). The CDR3 is 15 amino acids. The germline V gene has CDR1 MNHNS and CDR2 SASEGT. V shed 4 bases and J shed 4 bases, with 16 bases lying between them. CDR3: CASSAAVGEPYGYTF. The DNA of the CDR3 is TGTGCCAGCAGTGCCGCCGTAGGGGAGCCCTATGGCTACACCTTC.

The CDR3 DNA reads TGTGCCAGCAGCTTAACCGGGACCGCGTTTCGGGAGACCCAGTACTTC. It translates to CASSLTGTAFRETQYF. The V and J genes are TRBV7-3 and TRBJ2-5; D may be TRBD1 or TRBD2 (5 bases each). The V end was cut by 0 bases, the J end by 5 bases, with 16 bases between. CDR3 length: 16 amino acids. In germline, CDR1 is SGHTA, CDR2 FQGTGA.

The chain carries TRBV2 and TRBJ1-2, with D perhaps matching TRBD1 (5 bases). The CDR3 length is 16 residues. The V and J ends lost 6 bases and 4 bases respectively, with 21 bases between them. Germline V gene sequence: CDR1 SNHLY, CDR2 FYNNEI. This CDR3 is CASSTNLGGVGYGYTF. The CDR3 DNA reads as TGTGCCAGCAGCACGAACCTAGGAGGGGTAGGCTATGGCTACACCTTC.

This clone was recorded a few times. The rearrangement uses TRBV5-4 and TRBJ1-1; D call uncertain. The germline CDR1 and CDR2 sequences are SGHNT and YYREEE (reference sequence). The CDR3 runs to 13 residues. Trimming left V 6 bases short and J 2 bases short, with 11 bases between. CDR3 coding DNA: TGTGCCAGCACCCGGACGGGAAACACTGAAGCTTTCTTT. As protein: CASTRTGNTEAFF.

On this clone: This specimen includes other DNA sequences encoding the same CDR3. This rearrangement joins TRBV7-9 to TRBJ2-5; D uncertain. Trimming took off 4 bases at V and 5 bases at J, with 5 bases between the two ends. Germline V CDR1 and CDR2: SEHNR, FQNEAQ (reference sequence). The CDR3 contains 11 residues. The DNA for the CDR3 is TGTGCCAGCAGCTCCCCGGAGACCCAGTACTTC. Amino acid sequence: CASSSPETQYF.

With respect to this clone: The junction differs from germline at one of its ends, possibly a read error. Within the sample, other DNA sequences also encode this same CDR3. This sequence joins TRBV4-2 and TRBJ2-6, with a weak D call TRBD2 (6 bases). The CDR3 covers 16 residues. In germline, CDR1 is LGHNA, CDR2 YNFKEQ. Here the CDR3 reads CASSQDRGAGANVLTF. The CDR3 bases are TGTGCCAGCAGTCAAGATCGCGGGGCTGGGGCCAACGTCCTGACTTTC.

The chain links TRBV28 to TRBJ1-2; D is perhaps TRBD1 (5 bases). This CDR3 is built from 14 residues. Trimming removed 5 bases at V and 5 bases at J, with 15 bases between. Germline V CDR1 and CDR2: MDHEN, SYDVKM. CDR3 DNA sequence: TGTGCCAGCAGTGAAACTGGGGGGGGTTATGGCTACACCTTC. Translating gives CASSETGGGYGYTF.